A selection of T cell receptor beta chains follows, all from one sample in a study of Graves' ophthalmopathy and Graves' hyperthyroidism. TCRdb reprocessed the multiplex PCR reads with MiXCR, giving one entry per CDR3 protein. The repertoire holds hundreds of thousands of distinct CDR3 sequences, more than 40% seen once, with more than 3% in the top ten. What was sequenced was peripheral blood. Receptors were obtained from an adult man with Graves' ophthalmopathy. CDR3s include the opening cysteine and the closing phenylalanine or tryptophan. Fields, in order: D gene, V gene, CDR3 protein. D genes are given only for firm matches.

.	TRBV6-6	CASSPTPYYEQYF
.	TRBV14	CASSPRPNGDSPLHF
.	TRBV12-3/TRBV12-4	CASSTGINRSYTF
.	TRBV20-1	CSASGTQETQYF
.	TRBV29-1	CSVEGTMNTIYF
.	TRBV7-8	CASSSPGETQYF
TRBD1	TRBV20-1	CSACPGTGDHQPQHF
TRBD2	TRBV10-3	CATKGRVLRETQYF
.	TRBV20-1	CSASRPRALGDTEAFF
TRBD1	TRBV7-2	CASSLEGQGLAGNQPQHF
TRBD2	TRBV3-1	CASSPLGLALLGGELFF
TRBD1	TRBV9	CASSVGDRGDTEAFF
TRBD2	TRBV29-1	CSVEKTSGRGTDTQYF
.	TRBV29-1	CSVEDPGFGYTF
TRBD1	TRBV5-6	CASSFDRGPPLNYGYTF
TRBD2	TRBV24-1	CATSDASGGDAQYF
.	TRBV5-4	CASSLYGTSNYEQYF
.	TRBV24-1	CATSDLRGSNQPQHF
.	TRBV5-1	CASSFYTGGIGGELFF
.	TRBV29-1	CSASGGNMNTEAFF
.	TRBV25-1	CASARTLGTEAFF
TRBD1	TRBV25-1	CASSQLLRQGLVSGYTF
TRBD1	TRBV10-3	CAISAGGWTYGYTF
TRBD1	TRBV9	CASSLNRRDRANTGELFF